This section outlines one T cell receptor (beta chain) sequence together with its context. Its antigen is not known. Time point in this sample: week 11, during vaccination. The content of each vaccine dose was 300 ug of mutant IDH1 20-mer peptide, and topical imiquimod accompanied it. This entry comes from a study of a mutant IDH1 vaccine in newly diagnosed glioma. On the study more broadly: Scheduled for weeks 1, 3, 5, 7, 11, 15, 19 and 23, eight vaccinations were given to patients. Vaccine administration was initiated 4-6 weeks following radiotherapy alone, or with temozolomide cycles. The sex distribution of treated patients was about 60% male and about 40% female, with a mean age of roughly 40 years. Patients' prior therapy spanned radiotherapy, temozolomide, or both; most underwent both.

CDR1 is SEHNR and CDR2 is FQNEAQ in the germline V gene (reference sequence). V was trimmed by 3 bases and J by 4 bases, leaving 9 bases between them. The length of the CDR3 is 14 residues. Some clones are missing from TCRdb's copy, which holds only in-frame ones; the method was immunoSEQ multiplex PCR. The profile shows under 150,000 clones, roughly 90% of them singletons. The J gene is TRBJ1-4, the V gene TRBV7-9, with D perhaps matching TRBD1 (5 bases). The sequenced sample was PBMCs, obtained from a glioma patient whose treatment included an IDH1 peptide vaccine. The TCR sequence derives from a woman between 45 and 60 years old with glioma. Here the CDR3 DNA reads TGTGCCAGCAGCTTTCGGCAGGGTAATGAAAAACTGTTTTTT. Translation gives CASSFRQGNEKLFF.